This TCR beta chain was sequenced for a study of a mutant IDH1 vaccine in newly diagnosed glioma. Notes on this clone: What it binds is not known. Additional DNA sequences in this sample encode the identical CDR3.

Profiling relied on immunoSEQ multiplex PCR, and the TCRdb table lists in-frame clones only, not all of them. The sample holds some 60,000 clones, about four fifths seen once. The V end was cut by 6 bases, the J end by 1 base, with 7 bases between. Germline V gene data show CDR1 as LNHDA and CDR2 as SQIVND (reference sequence). The CDR3 runs to 13 residues. The time point here: week 47, end of study. Every single dose of the vaccine, 300 ug of mutant IDH1 20-mer peptide, came with topical imiquimod. The V call is TRBV19, the J call TRBJ1-5; D unresolved. This specimen consisted of PBMCs, obtained from a glioma patient whose treatment included an IDH1 peptide vaccine. The source is a woman aged 45 to 65 with glioma. The CDR3 coding sequence is TGTGCCAGTAGCGACACCAGCAATCAGCCCCAGCATTTT. Translating gives CASSDTSNQPQHF.